One sample yielded the 6 T cell receptor beta chains listed below, sequenced in a study of chemoradiotherapy in HPV16-positive cancers. TCRdb's copy holds only in-frame clones and misses some; the assay was immunoSEQ multiplex PCR. The table has around 5,600 clones, roughly 73% seen once. The specimen was taken from a patient who underwent chemoradiotherapy. The receptors shown here come from a human donor with HPV-associated anogenital cancer.

The V and J genes are TRBV30 and TRBJ2-3, with TRBD2 as a possible D gene (5 bases). Trimming shortened V by 2 bases and J by 0 bases, and 21 bases separated the two germline ends. Germline loops: CDR1 GTSNPN, CDR2 SVGIG (reference sequence). The CDR3 has 18 residues. The CDR3 here is CAWSPRISRGRSTDTQYF. CDR3 nucleotides: TGTGCCTGGAGTCCACGTATCTCTCGCGGGCGGAGCACAGATACGCAGTATTTT.

Sample share makes this clone medium-sized (0.01 to 0.1%). The chain carries TRBV14 and TRBJ1-2, with TRBD1 as a possible D gene (5 bases). The CDR3 is 18 amino acids. Trimming stripped 1 base from V and 8 bases from J, with 26 bases between. Germline V CDR1 and CDR2: SGHDN, FVKESK. DNA of the CDR3: TGTGCCAGCAGCCAAGTACAAGGCGAGCCGGTGAGCCGGGGGGGCTACACCTTC. It is translated as CASSQVQGEPVSRGGYTF.

CDR3 nucleotides: TGTGCCAGCAGTTTAAGGGCGCCAGGGGCGACCGGAAACACCATATATTTT. Its translation: CASSLRAPGATGNTIYF. The V call is TRBV27, the J call TRBJ1-3; possibly TRBD1 for D (6 bases). With 2 bases removed from V and 4 bases from J, the gap between germline ends came to 18 bases. The CDR3 length is 17 residues. Germline loops: CDR1 MNHEY, CDR2 SMNVEV (reference sequence).

The genes are TRBV7-2 and TRBJ1-2; D is ambiguous. CDR1 is SGHTA and CDR2 is FQGNSA in the germline V gene. This CDR3 comprises 14 residues. The V gene lost 1 base and the J gene lost 5 bases, with 11 bases spanning the gap. The CDR3 region is CASSLGAMGYGYTF. The CDR3 nucleotides are TGTGCCAGCAGCTTAGGGGCAATGGGGTATGGCTACACCTTC.

The V and J genes are TRBV7-2 and TRBJ1-1; no clear D gene. V was cut by 2 bases and J by 11 bases, with 12 bases left in between. The CDR3 contains 12 residues. Germline CDR1 SGHTA, CDR2 FQGNSA. CDR3 loop: CASSLFGTIAFF. CDR3 nucleotides: TGTGCCAGCAGCTTATTTGGAACAATCGCTTTCTTT.

This sequence joins TRBV11-2 and TRBJ2-2, with D unclear. In germline, CDR1 is SGHAT, CDR2 FQNNGV. The CDR3 is 12 amino acids. V was pared by 5 bases and J by 4 bases, with 5 bases between. CDR3 DNA sequence: TGTGCCAGCAGCCCAGGCACCGGGGAGCTGTTTTTT. It codes for CASSPGTGELFF.